The clone carrying this T cell receptor beta chain has at least ten counts. This sample was included in a study of response to subunit inactivated influenza vaccine. TCRdb passed the RT-PCR reads through MiXCR, listing each CDR3 protein once. The profile covers 800,000 or so distinct CDR3 sequences, with 21% appearing a single time and roughly 10% taken by the ten largest. The CDR3 is 15 amino acids. Germline lookup yields CDR1 SGHTA and CDR2 FQGNSA. Trimming took 5 bases from V and 1 from J, leaving 12 bases between them. This receptor was obtained from a man in his fifties or sixties who received an inactivated influenza vaccine. The V gene is TRBV7-2, the J gene TRBJ2-1; tentatively, D is TRBD1 (6 bases). Material: PBMCs from blood, obtained roughly 5 days after vaccination. CDR3: CASSVLRGSYNEQFF. In nucleotides, the CDR3 is TGTGCCAGCAGCGTGCTCAGGGGATCCTACAATGAGCAGTTCTTC. Combining the CDR3 with reference TRBV7-2 and TRBJ2-1 gives the whole variable domain GAGVSQSPSNKVTEKGKDVELRCDPISGHTALYWYRQSLGQGLEFLIYFQGNSAPDKSGLPSDRFSAERTGGSVSTLTIQRTQQEDSAVYLCASSVLRGSYNEQFFGPGTRLTVL.